These T cell receptor beta chains were read from a single sample in a study of T cell responses to AZD1222 COVID-19 vaccine. The protocol was immunoSEQ multiplex PCR, while the TCRdb copy is restricted to in-frame clones and leaves out a portion. The data contain around 99,000 clones, roughly nine tenths of them singletons. The sequencing used peripheral blood, collected on day 0 of AZD1222 vaccination. The receptors originated from an adult in good health. The CDR3 runs from the conserved cysteine through the conserved F or W. D genes are given only for firm matches. Clone size is stated in some rows and not others, as once, few, many or a class when expanded.

>.|TRBV2|TRBJ1-3|.
CASSEVAASGNTIYF
TGTGCCAGCAGTGAAGTGGCAGCCTCTGGAAACACCATATATTTT
>.|TRBV7-6|TRBJ1-3|.
CASSLGPGGSGNTIYF
TGTGCCAGCAGCCTAGGACCCGGTGGCTCTGGAAACACCATATATTTT
>.|TRBV6-5|TRBJ1-4|.
CASSPTATNEKLFF
TGTGCCAGCAGTCCCACAGCAACTAATGAAAAACTGTTTTTT
>.|TRBV21-1|TRBJ2-2|once
CASSKGRGTGELFF
TGTGCCAGCAGCAAAGGTCGGGGCACCGGGGAGCTGTTTTTT
>.|TRBV28|TRBJ1-5|.
CASSNLAVGNQPQHF
TGTGCCAGCAGCAACCTTGCAGTAGGGAATCAGCCCCAGCATTTT
>TRBD1|TRBV6-5|TRBJ2-5|.
CASSYNSDRETQYF
TGTGCCAGCAGTTACAACTCGGACAGGGAGACCCAGTACTTC
>.|TRBV6-2/TRBV6-3|TRBJ2-5|few
CASSYVGETQYF
TGTGCCAGCAGTTATGTTGGAGAGACCCAGTACTTC
>.|TRBV19|TRBJ2-7|once
CASSITTDTDEQYF
TGTGCCAGTAGTATAACAACAGATACGGACGAGCAGTACTTC
>.|TRBV6-4|TRBJ1-6|.
CASSDSATDGSPLHF
TGTGCCAGCAGTGACTCGGCCACGGACGGTTCACCCCTCCACTTT
>TRBD1|TRBV5-4|TRBJ1-2|.
CASSGQGTQRPGYTF
TGTGCCAGCAGCGGACAGGGGACCCAACGCCCGGGCTACACCTTC
>.|TRBV5-5|TRBJ2-5|once
CASSPPGRETQYF
TGTGCCAGCAGCCCTCCGGGGAGAGAGACCCAGTACTTC
>TRBD1|TRBV19|TRBJ1-1|once
CASSLRGQGTEAFF
TGTGCCAGTAGCCTGAGGGGGCAGGGAACTGAAGCTTTCTTT
>TRBD2|TRBV19|TRBJ2-7|.
CASSMSSGRYEQYF
TGTGCCAGTAGTATGTCTAGCGGGAGATACGAGCAGTACTTC
>.|TRBV27|TRBJ2-2|once
CASSFMGPGELFF
TGTGCCAGCAGTTTCATGGGACCCGGGGAGCTGTTTTTT
>TRBD2|TRBV27|TRBJ2-1|.
CASSFSFKTSGEYNEQFF
TGTGCCAGCAGTTTCTCTTTTAAAACTAGCGGGGAGTACAATGAGCAGTTCTTC
>.|TRBV12-3/TRBV12-4|TRBJ1-2|.
CASSLGTENGYTF
TGTGCCAGCAGTTTAGGAACAGAGAATGGCTACACCTTC
>.|TRBV6-1|TRBJ2-7|.
CASSEDRYSSYEQYF
TGTGCCAGCAGTGAGGACAGATATAGCTCCTACGAGCAGTACTTC
>TRBD1|TRBV19|TRBJ1-5|once
CASRMTGHNQPQHF
TGTGCCAGTAGAATGACAGGGCATAATCAGCCCCAGCATTTT
>TRBD1|TRBV2|TRBJ1-4|.
CASSESPGQLNEKLFF
TGTGCCAGCAGTGAATCTCCGGGACAGCTTAATGAAAAACTGTTTTTT
>TRBD1|TRBV7-8|TRBJ1-5|once
CASSRDRGNQPQHF
TGTGCCAGCAGCCGGGACAGGGGAAATCAGCCCCAGCATTTT
>.|TRBV6-1|TRBJ1-1|.
CASSDTGRGGTEAFF
TGTGCCAGCAGTGATACAGGGCGTGGGGGCACTGAAGCTTTCTTT
>TRBD1|TRBV5-1|TRBJ2-1|.
CASSKDREGNEQFF
TGCGCCAGCAGCAAGGACAGGGAAGGGAATGAGCAGTTCTTC
>.|TRBV5-6|TRBJ1-5|.
CASSRTVNQPQHF
TGTGCCAGCAGCAGGACGGTGAATCAGCCCCAGCATTTT
>.|TRBV7-9|TRBJ1-5|.
CASSLVPPGKPQHF
TGTGCCAGCAGCTTGGTACCACCTGGGAAGCCCCAGCATTTT
>.|TRBV24-1|TRBJ2-3|.
CATSDHSGNTDTQYF
TGTGCCACCAGTGACCACAGCGGCAACACAGATACGCAGTATTTT
>.|TRBV19|TRBJ2-7|.
CASSRDSGPYEQYF
TGTGCCAGCTCCAGGGATTCGGGTCCTTACGAGCAGTACTTC
>.|TRBV27|TRBJ1-2|.
CASSLSMRGGYTF
TGTGCCAGCAGTTTATCGATGAGAGGCGGCTACACCTTC
>TRBD1|TRBV11-3|TRBJ2-7|.
CASSLQGDEQYF
TGTGCCAGCAGTTTACAGGGGGACGAGCAGTACTTC
>.|TRBV24-1|TRBJ2-3|.
CATSDGGARADTQYF
TGTGCCACCAGTGATGGAGGGGCCAGGGCAGATACGCAGTATTTT
>TRBD1|TRBV19|TRBJ1-1|.
CASSIPYTGGLTEAFF
TGTGCCAGTAGTATCCCTTATACAGGGGGACTCACTGAAGCTTTCTTT
>.|TRBV24-1|TRBJ2-3|.
CATSDLLGTSNTDTQYF
TGTGCCACCAGTGATTTATTAGGGACATCGAACACAGATACGCAGTATTTT
>.|TRBV5-5|TRBJ2-3|once
CASSPSRRYTDTQYF
TGTGCCAGCAGCCCCAGCCGGAGATACACAGATACGCAGTATTTT
>TRBD1|TRBV19|TRBJ1-5|.
CASTHSGGTQPQHF
TGTGCCAGTACCCATTCAGGGGGCACTCAGCCCCAGCATTTT
>TRBD1|TRBV5-1|TRBJ1-1|.
CASSSGQGARRNTEAFF
TGCGCCAGCAGCTCGGGACAGGGGGCGAGGAGGAACACTGAAGCTTTCTTT
>.|TRBV29-1|TRBJ2-7|once
CSVVINPLLGYEQYF
TGCAGCGTTGTGATAAACCCTCTCCTGGGGTACGAGCAGTACTTC
>.|TRBV25-1|TRBJ2-2|.
CASTERDRGELFF
TGTGCCAGCACTGAGCGGGACAGAGGGGAGCTGTTTTTT
>.|TRBV6-1|TRBJ1-5|.
CASSEVANGQPQHF
TGTGCCAGCAGTGAAGTGGCCAATGGACAGCCCCAGCATTTT
>.|TRBV6-4|TRBJ2-3|.
CASSAQGSTDTQYF
TGTGCCAGCAGTGCCCAGGGCAGCACAGATACGCAGTATTTT
>.|TRBV15|TRBJ1-6|.
CATRGYNSPLHF
TGTGCCACCAGGGGCTATAATTCACCCCTCCACTTT
>.|TRBV2|TRBJ1-4|once
CASRRRDEKLFF
TGTGCCAGCAGGAGAAGGGATGAAAAACTGTTTTTT
>TRBD2|TRBV5-8|TRBJ2-5|.
CASSLRLAVETQYF
TGTGCCAGCAGCTTACGACTAGCGGTAGAGACCCAGTACTTC
>.|TRBV19|TRBJ2-7|.
CASSTGLYEQYF
TGTGCCAGTAGTACAGGGTTATACGAGCAGTACTTC
>.|TRBV7-9|TRBJ2-7|.
CASSSFQGYEQYF
TGTGCCAGCAGCTCTTTTCAGGGCTACGAGCAGTACTTC
>.|TRBV18|TRBJ1-2|.
CASSPPGTPREGGYTF
TGTGCCAGCTCGCCCCCCGGGACACCCAGAGAGGGTGGCTACACCTTC
>TRBD1|TRBV25-1|TRBJ2-7|.
CASTPRGTGGEQYF
TGTGCCAGCACCCCCCGGGGGACAGGGGGCGAGCAGTACTTC
>.|TRBV19|TRBJ1-2|.
CASSSVGLNYGYTF
TGTGCCAGTAGTTCCGTAGGGTTGAACTATGGCTACACCTTC
>.|TRBV7-9|TRBJ1-2|.
CASSRRRGNYGYTF
TGTGCCAGCAGCCGCCGCAGAGGGAACTATGGCTACACCTTC
>TRBD1|TRBV7-2|TRBJ2-7|.
CASSSTGASYEQYF
TGTGCCAGCAGCTCGACAGGGGCTTCCTACGAGCAGTACTTC